The rows below give T cell receptor beta chains drawn from one sample of a study of a mutant IDH1 vaccine in newly diagnosed glioma. For these receptors, no antigen is known. Sequencing was performed with immunoSEQ multiplex PCR; in TCRdb, only in-frame clones are kept and a portion is missing. The table shows about 75,000 clones, with about 91% occurring only once. The material was PBMCs, obtained from a glioma patient whose treatment included an IDH1 peptide vaccine. These receptors were obtained from a woman aged 50 to 65 with glioma. The CDR3 runs from the conserved cysteine through the conserved F or W. The D gene is left open where the match is weak. Clone size appears in some rows only: once, few, many, or a class for an expanded clone.

CASKTEDSYNEQFF	TGTGCCAGCAAAACAGAGGATTCCTACAATGAGCAGTTCTTC	-	TRBV2	TRBJ2-1	-
CASSVEDYSYNEQFF	TGTGCCAGCAGCGTAGAGGACTATTCCTACAATGAGCAGTTCTTC	-	TRBV9	TRBJ2-1	-
CASSLDWRLTDTQYF	TGTGCCAGCAGCTTAGACTGGAGGCTCACAGATACGCAGTATTTT	-	TRBV7-2	TRBJ2-3	-
CASSPSPGRSYGYTF	TGTGCCAGCAGTCCCTCCCCGGGACGGAGCTATGGCTACACCTTC	-	TRBV28	TRBJ1-2	-
CASSEGSGALYEQYF	TGTGCCAGCAGCGAGGGATCCGGCGCGCTTTACGAGCAGTACTTC	-	TRBV9	TRBJ2-7	-
CASSLTERTSYNSPLHF	TGTGCCAGCAGTTTGACAGAAAGAACCTCCTATAATTCACCCCTCCACTTT	-	TRBV28	TRBJ1-6	-
CASSLDRANTEAFF	TGTGCCAGCAGCCTGGACAGGGCGAACACTGAAGCTTTCTTT	TRBD1	TRBV7-3	TRBJ1-1	-
CASSTTEGWAEQYF	TGTGCCAGTAGTACGACAGAAGGGTGGGCCGAGCAGTACTTC	-	TRBV19	TRBJ2-7	-
CASSRGLNNYGYTF	TGTGCCAGCAGCCGTGGACTGAATAACTATGGCTACACCTTC	-	TRBV7-8	TRBJ1-2	-
CASSFGTGGFTDTQYF	TGCGCCAGCAGCTTTGGGACAGGGGGCTTCACAGATACGCAGTATTTT	TRBD1	TRBV5-1	TRBJ2-3	-
CASSENVGRAYEQYF	TGTGCCAGCAGTGAAAACGTCGGGAGAGCCTACGAGCAGTACTTC	-	TRBV2	TRBJ2-7	-
CASSPPGTGVKTEAFF	TGTGCCAGTAGTCCGCCAGGGACAGGGGTAAAAACTGAAGCTTTCTTT	TRBD1	TRBV19	TRBJ1-1	-
CASSQTPGRIRSGELFF	TGTGCCAGCAGCCAAACCCCGGGAAGAATCCGGTCCGGGGAGCTGTTTTTT	-	TRBV4-2	TRBJ2-2	-
CASSAERVPSYNEQFF	TGTGCCAGCAGCGCAGAGCGGGTTCCCTCCTACAATGAGCAGTTCTTC	-	TRBV9	TRBJ2-1	-
CSARGGHEQYF	TGCAGTGCTAGAGGAGGGCACGAGCAGTACTTC	-	TRBV20-1	TRBJ2-7	-
CASRSSTGQVNTEAFF	TGTGCCAGCAGATCCTCCACAGGACAGGTGAACACTGAAGCTTTCTTT	TRBD1	TRBV28	TRBJ1-1	-
CATSRDLGSQGTQYF	TGTGCCACCAGCAGAGATCTGGGGTCCCAGGGGACCCAGTACTTC	-	TRBV15	TRBJ2-5	-
CASSPSSANTGELFF	TGCGCCAGCAGCCCCTCTAGCGCCAACACCGGGGAGCTGTTTTTT	-	TRBV5-1	TRBJ2-2	once
CASTLSMDFPLYGYTF	TGTGCCAGCACTTTGTCAATGGACTTCCCCCTCTATGGCTACACCTTC	-	TRBV5-6	TRBJ1-2	-
CATSTSGRTDTQYF	TGTGCCACCAGCACCAGCGGGAGGACAGATACGCAGTATTTT	TRBD2	TRBV15	TRBJ2-3	-
CASSLEPAGHQPQHF	TGCGCCAGCAGCTTGGAACCGGCCGGGCATCAGCCCCAGCATTTT	-	TRBV5-1	TRBJ1-5	once
CASSVAGTVNYGYTF	TGTGCCAGCAGCGTCGCCGGGACAGTCAACTATGGCTACACCTTC	TRBD1	TRBV9	TRBJ1-2	-
CASSPSGGGYTF	TGTGCCAGCAGCCCCTCAGGTGGCGGCTACACCTTC	-	TRBV27	TRBJ1-2	-
CASTPLRDRVGNEQFF	TGTGCCAGCACCCCCCTCCGGGACAGGGTTGGTAATGAGCAGTTCTTC	TRBD1	TRBV2	TRBJ2-1	-
CASSRTSGRSEQFF	TGTGCCAGCAGCCGGACTAGCGGGAGGAGTGAGCAGTTCTTC	TRBD2	TRBV7-3	TRBJ2-1	once
CASSIITGVWESYNEQFF	TGTGCCAGCAGCATAATAACAGGGGTGTGGGAGTCCTACAATGAGCAGTTCTTC	TRBD1	TRBV7-9	TRBJ2-1	once
CAWSVENIQYF	TGTGCCTGGAGTGTGGAGAACATTCAGTACTTC	-	TRBV30	TRBJ2-4	-